A single sample is the source of the 6 T cell receptor beta chains below, sequenced in a study of T cell responses to AZD1222 COVID-19 vaccine. Profiled with immunoSEQ multiplex PCR; TCRdb holds only in-frame clones, not every one. The data contain fewer than 120,000 clones, approximately 90% of them singletons. The specimen comprised peripheral blood, sampled on day 0 of AZD1222 vaccination. The receptors here all came from an adult in good health.

The V and J genes are TRBV24-1 and TRBJ2-5; 10 bases agree with TRBD1. The CDR3 totals 15 residues. The germline gives CDR1 KGHDR, CDR2 SFDVKD. After removal of 4 bases from V and 5 bases from J, the junction contained 6 bases not matched to a gene. CDR3 in amino acids: CATSEGTGARETQYF. The CDR3 nucleotides are TGTGCCACCAGTGAGGGGACAGGGGCACGGGAGACCCAGTACTTC.

This chain connects TRBV11-2 to TRBJ2-3, with TRBD2 identical over 7 bases. Germline V gene lookup returns CDR1 SGHAT and CDR2 FQNNGV. V was clipped by 5 bases and J by 3 bases; unmatched bases: 8. This CDR3 has 15 amino acids. CDR3 DNA: TGTGCCAGCAGCCCACACGGGGGAGGGACAGATACGCAGTATTTT. It yields the protein CASSPHGGGTDTQYF.

This sequence joins TRBV7-6 and TRBJ1-1; maybe TRBD1 (6 bases). The germline gives CDR1 SGHVS, CDR2 FNYEAQ. The CDR3 is made up of 11 amino acids. Trimming left V 5 bases short and J 6 bases short, with 7 bases between. The CDR3 is CASSPGAEAFF. The CDR3 nucleotides are TGTGCCAGCAGCCCAGGGGCTGAAGCTTTCTTT.

The chain is built from TRBV19 and TRBJ2-7, with D unresolved. Germline CDR1 and CDR2: LNHDA and SQIVND (reference sequence). The CDR3 length is 13 residues. V lost 5 bases and J lost 1, with 9 bases in between. The CDR3, as DNA: TGTGCCAGTAGTGCCGGGTCTTCCTACGAGCAGTACTTC. It specifies CASSAGSSYEQYF.

The chain combines TRBV28 with TRBJ1-5; 7 bases agree with TRBD1. The CDR3 totals 15 residues. The V gene's germline CDR1 is MDHEN and CDR2 SYDVKM. With V trimmed by 8 bases and J by 6 bases, 13 bases remained unmatched. The CDR3 DNA reads as TGTGCCAGCGCCCCGCGGCAGGGGGATCTTCAGCCCCAGCATTTT. Translating gives CASAPRQGDLQPQHF. Full variable domain (rest looked up from reference TRBV28 and TRBJ1-5): DVKVTQSSRYLVKRTGEKVFLECVQDMDHENMFWYRQDPGLGLRLIYFSYDVKMKEKGDIPEGYSVSREKKERFSLILESASTNQTSMYLCASAPRQGDLQPQHFGDGTRLSIL.

The chain employs TRBV3-1 (or the pseudogene TRBV3-2) and TRBJ2-3, with D hard to call. The germline gives CDR1 LGHDT, CDR2 YNNKEL (reference sequence). V was cut by 4 bases and J by 5 bases, with 10 bases left in between. The CDR3 is 13 amino acids. The CDR3 DNA follows: TGTGCCAGCAGCCTCGTTCTTAGAGATACGCAGTATTTT. Its translation is CASSLVLRDTQYF.